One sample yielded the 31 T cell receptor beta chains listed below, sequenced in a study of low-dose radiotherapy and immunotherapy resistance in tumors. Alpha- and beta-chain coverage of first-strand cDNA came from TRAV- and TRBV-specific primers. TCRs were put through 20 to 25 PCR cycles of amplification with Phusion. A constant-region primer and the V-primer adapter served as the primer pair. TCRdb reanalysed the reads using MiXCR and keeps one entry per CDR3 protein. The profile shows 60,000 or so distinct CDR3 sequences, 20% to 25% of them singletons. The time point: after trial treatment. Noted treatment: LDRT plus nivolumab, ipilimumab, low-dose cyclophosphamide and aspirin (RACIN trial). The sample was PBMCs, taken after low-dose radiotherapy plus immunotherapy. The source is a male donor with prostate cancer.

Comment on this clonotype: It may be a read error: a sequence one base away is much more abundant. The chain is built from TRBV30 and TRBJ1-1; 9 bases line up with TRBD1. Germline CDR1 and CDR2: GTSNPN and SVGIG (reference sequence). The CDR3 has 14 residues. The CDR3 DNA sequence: TGTGTCTGGGCCCGGGACAGGGTGAACACTGAAGCTTTCTTT. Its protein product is CVWARDRVNTEAFF.

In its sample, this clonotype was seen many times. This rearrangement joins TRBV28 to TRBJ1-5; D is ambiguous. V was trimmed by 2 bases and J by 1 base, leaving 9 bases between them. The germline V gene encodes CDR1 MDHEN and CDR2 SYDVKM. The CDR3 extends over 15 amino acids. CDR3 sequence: CASSLQVTSNQPQHF. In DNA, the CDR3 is TGTGCCAGCAGTTTACAGGTCACAAGCAATCAGCCCCAGCATTTT.

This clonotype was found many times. In DNA form, the CDR3 reads TGCAGTGCTAGAGATGGCTTAGCCCCAACGTATTTT. It specifies CSARDGLAPTYF. The chain couples TRBV20-1 to TRBJ2-3; no definite D call. V shed 0 bases and J shed 14 bases, with 15 bases lying between them. The CDR3 consists of 12 residues. Germline V gene data show CDR1 as DFQATT and CDR2 as SNEGSKA (reference sequence).

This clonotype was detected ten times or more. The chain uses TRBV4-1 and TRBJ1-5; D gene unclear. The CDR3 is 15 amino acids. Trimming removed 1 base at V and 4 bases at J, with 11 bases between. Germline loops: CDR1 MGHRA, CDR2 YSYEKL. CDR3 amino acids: CASSQAIPINQPQHF. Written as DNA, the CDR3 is TGCGCCAGCAGCCAAGCGATACCTATTAATCAGCCCCAGCATTTT.

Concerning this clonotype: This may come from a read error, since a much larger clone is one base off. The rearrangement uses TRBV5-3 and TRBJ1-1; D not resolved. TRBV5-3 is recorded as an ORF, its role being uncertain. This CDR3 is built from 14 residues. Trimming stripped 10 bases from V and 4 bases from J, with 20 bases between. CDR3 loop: CAGQSLGSVTEAFF. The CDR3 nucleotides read TGTGCCGGCCAATCCTTGGGCTCGGTCACTGAAGCTTTCTTT.

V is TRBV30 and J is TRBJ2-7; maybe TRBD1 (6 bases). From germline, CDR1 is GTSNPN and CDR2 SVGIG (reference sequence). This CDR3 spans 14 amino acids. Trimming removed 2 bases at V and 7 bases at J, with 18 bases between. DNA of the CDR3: TGTGCCTGGAGTCGGATTAGCAGGGGTTTGGAGCAGTACTTC. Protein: CAWSRISRGLEQYF.

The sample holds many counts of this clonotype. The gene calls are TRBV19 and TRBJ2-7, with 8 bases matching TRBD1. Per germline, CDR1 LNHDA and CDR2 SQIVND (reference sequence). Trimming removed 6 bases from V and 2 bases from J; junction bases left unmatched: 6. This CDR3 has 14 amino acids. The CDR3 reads CASSPPGQAYEQYF. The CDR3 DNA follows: TGTGCCAGTAGCCCACCGGGACAGGCCTACGAGCAGTACTTC.

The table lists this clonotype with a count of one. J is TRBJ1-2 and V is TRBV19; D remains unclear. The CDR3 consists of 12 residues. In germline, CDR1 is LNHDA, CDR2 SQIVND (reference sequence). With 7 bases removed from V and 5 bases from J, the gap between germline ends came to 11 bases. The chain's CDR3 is CASTPDEYGYTF. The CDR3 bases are TGTGCCAGTACCCCGGACGAGTATGGCTACACCTTC.

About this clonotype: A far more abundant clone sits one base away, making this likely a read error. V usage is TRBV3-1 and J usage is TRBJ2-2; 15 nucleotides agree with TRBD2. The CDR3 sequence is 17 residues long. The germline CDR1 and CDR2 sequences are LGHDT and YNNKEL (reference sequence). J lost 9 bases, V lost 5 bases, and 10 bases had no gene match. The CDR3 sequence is CASSGLAGGPWTWELFF. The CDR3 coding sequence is TGTGCCAGCAGCGGACTAGCGGGAGGGCCCTGGACCTGGGAGCTGTTTTTT.

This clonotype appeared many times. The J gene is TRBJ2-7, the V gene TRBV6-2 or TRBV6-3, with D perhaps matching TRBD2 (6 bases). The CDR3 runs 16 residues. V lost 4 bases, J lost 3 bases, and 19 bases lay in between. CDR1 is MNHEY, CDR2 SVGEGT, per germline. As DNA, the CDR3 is TGTGCCAGCAGTTCGGGCCCCCCACCCGGGAGCTACGAGCAGTACTTC. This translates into CASSSGPPPGSYEQYF.

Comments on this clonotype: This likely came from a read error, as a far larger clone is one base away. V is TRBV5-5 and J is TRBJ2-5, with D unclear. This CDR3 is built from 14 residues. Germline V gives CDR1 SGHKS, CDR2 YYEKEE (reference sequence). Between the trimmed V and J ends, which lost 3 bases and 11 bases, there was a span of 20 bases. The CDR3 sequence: CASSSSVAPNEQYF. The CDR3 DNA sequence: TGTGCCAGCAGCTCCTCGGTGGCTCCAAATGAGCAGTACTTC. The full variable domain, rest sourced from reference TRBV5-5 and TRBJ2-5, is DAGVTQSPTHLIKTRGQQVTLRCSPISGHKSVSWYQQVLGQGPQFIFQYYEKEERGRGNFPDRFSARQFPNYSSELNVNALLLGDSALYLCASSSSVAPNEQYFGPGTRLLVL.

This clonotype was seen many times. CDR3 loop: CATSDLQGFEAFF. The CDR3 DNA follows: TGTGCCACCAGTGATTTGCAGGGCTTTGAAGCTTTCTTT. The rearrangement links TRBV24-1 to TRBJ1-1; the D gene is possibly TRBD1 (5 bases). From germline, CDR1 is KGHDR and CDR2 SFDVKD. This CDR3 is 13 amino acids long. V dropped 0 bases and J dropped 7 bases, with 8 bases sitting between them.

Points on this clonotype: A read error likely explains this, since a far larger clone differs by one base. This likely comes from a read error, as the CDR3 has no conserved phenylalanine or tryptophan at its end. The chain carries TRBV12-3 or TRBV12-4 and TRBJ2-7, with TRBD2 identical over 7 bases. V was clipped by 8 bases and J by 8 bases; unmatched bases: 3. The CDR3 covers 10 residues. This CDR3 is CASSGGQQYL. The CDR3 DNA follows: TGTGCCAGCTCGGGGGGTCAGCAGTACCTC.

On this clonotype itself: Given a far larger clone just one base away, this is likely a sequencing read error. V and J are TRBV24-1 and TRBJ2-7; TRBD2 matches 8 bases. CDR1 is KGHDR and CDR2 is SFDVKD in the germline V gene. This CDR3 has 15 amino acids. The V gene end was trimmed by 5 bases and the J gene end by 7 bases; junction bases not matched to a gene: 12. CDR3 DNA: TGTGCCACCAGTGTGAGCAGCGGGAGTTCCAATGAGCAGTACTTC. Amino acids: CATSVSSGSSNEQYF.

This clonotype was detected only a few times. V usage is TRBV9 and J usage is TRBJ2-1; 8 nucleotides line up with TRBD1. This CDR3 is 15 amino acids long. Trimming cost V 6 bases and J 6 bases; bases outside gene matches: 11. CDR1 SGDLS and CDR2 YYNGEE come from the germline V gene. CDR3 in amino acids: CASNQGAGMFNEQFF. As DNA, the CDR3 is TGTGCCAGCAATCAGGGGGCGGGGATGTTCAATGAGCAGTTCTTC.

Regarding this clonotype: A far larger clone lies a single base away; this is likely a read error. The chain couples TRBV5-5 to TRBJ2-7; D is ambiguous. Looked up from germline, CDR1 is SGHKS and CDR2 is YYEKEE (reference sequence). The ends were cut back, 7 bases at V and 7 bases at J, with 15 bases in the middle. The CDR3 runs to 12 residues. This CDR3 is CASHSRYNEQYF. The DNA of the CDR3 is TGTGCCAGCCACTCCAGGTACAATGAGCAGTACTTC. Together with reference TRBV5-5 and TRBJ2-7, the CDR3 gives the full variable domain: DAGVTQSPTHLIKTRGQQVTLRCSPISGHKSVSWYQQVLGQGPQFIFQYYEKEERGRGNFPDRFSARQFPNYSSELNVNALLLGDSALYLCASHSRYNEQYFGPGTRLTVT.

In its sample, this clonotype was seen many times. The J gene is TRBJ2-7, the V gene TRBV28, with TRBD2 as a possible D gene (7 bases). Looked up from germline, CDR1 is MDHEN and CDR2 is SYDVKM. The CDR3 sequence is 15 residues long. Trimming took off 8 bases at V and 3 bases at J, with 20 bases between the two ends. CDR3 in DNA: TGTGCCAGCTTAACATGGGGGGGGCGCGACTACGAGCAGTACTTC. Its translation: CASLTWGGRDYEQYF. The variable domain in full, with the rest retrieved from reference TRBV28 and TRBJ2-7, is DVKVTQSSRYLVKRTGEKVFLECVQDMDHENMFWYRQDPGLGLRLIYFSYDVKMKEKGDIPEGYSVSREKKERFSLILESASTNQTSMYLCASLTWGGRDYEQYFGPGTRLTVT.

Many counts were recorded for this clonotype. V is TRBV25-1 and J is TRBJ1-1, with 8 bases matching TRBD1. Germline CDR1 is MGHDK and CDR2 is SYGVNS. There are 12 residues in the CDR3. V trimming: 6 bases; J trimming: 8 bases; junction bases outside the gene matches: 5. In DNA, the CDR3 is TGTGCCAGCAGAGGAGGACAGGGCGAAGCTTTCTTT. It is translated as CASRGGQGEAFF.

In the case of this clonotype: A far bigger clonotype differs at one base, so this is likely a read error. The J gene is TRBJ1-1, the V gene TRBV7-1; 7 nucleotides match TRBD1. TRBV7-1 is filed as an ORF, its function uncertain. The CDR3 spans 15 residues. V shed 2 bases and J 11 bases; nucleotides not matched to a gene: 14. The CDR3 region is CASSSTGIGGLGAFF. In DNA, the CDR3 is TGTGCCAGCAGCTCAACCGGGATAGGGGGCCTAGGGGCTTTCTTT.

The CDR3 reads CASSYSTGGRTGSPLHF. The CDR3 DNA reads TGTGCCAGCAGTTATTCGACAGGTGGCCGGACGGGTTCACCCCTCCACTTT. The chain recombines TRBV6-5 with TRBJ1-6; perhaps TRBD1 as D (6 bases). The CDR3 runs 17 residues. V lost 3 bases to trimming and J lost 9 bases, with 21 bases between them. The germline V gene encodes CDR1 MNHEY and CDR2 SVGAGI.

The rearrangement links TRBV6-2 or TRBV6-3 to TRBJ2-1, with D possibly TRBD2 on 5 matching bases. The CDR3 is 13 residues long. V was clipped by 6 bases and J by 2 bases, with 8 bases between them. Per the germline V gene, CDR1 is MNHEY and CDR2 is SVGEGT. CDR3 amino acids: CASSRGPYNEQFF. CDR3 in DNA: TGTGCCAGCAGCCGGGGTCCCTACAATGAGCAGTTCTTC.

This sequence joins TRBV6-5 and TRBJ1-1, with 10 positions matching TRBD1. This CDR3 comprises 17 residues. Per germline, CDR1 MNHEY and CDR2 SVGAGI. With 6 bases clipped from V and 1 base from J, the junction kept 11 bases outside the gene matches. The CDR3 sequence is CASSPGQGRGWNTEAFF. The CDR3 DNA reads TGTGCCAGCAGCCCGGGACAGGGGAGAGGTTGGAACACTGAAGCTTTCTTT.

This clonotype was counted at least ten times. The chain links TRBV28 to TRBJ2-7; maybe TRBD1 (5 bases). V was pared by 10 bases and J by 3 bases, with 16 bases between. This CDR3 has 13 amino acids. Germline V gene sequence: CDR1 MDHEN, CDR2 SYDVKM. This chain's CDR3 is CATLYDSSYEQYF. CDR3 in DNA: TGTGCCACCCTCTATGACAGCAGCTACGAGCAGTACTTC.

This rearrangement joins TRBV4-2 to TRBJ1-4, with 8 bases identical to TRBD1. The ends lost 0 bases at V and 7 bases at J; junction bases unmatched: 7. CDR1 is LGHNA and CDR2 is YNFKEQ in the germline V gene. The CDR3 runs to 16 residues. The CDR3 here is CASSQEGNRGAEKLFF. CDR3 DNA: TGTGCCAGCAGCCAAGAAGGTAACAGGGGGGCTGAAAAACTGTTTTTT.

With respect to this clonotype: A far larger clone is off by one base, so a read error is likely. CDR3 sequence: CASSVTGTSGGQETQYF. The CDR3, as DNA: TGTGCCAGCAGCGTAACGGGGACTAGCGGGGGACAAGAGACCCAGTACTTC. The chain has TRBV4-1 and TRBJ2-5, with 14 bases identical to TRBD2. CDR1 is MGHRA and CDR2 is YSYEKL in the germline V gene. CDR3 size: 17 residues.

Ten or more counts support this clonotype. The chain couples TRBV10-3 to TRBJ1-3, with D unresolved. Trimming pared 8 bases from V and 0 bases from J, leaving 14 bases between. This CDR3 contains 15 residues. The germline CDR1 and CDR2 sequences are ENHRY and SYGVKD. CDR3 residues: CAIGISLSSGNTIYF. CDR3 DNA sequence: TGTGCCATCGGGATCAGTCTTAGCTCTGGAAACACCATATATTTT.

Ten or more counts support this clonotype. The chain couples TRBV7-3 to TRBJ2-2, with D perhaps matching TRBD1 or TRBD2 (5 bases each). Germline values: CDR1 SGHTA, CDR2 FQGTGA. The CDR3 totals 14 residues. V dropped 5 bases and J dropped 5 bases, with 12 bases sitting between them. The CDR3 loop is CASSLGGGTGELFF. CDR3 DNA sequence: TGTGCCAGCAGCCTCGGTGGGGGTACCGGGGAGCTGTTTTTT.

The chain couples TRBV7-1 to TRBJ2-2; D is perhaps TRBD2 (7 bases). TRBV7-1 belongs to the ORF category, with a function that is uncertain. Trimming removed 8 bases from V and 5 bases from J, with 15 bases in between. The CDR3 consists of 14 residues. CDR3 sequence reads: CASWRGGGTGELFF. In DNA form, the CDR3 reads TGTGCCAGCTGGAGGGGGGGTGGTACCGGGGAGCTGTTTTTT.

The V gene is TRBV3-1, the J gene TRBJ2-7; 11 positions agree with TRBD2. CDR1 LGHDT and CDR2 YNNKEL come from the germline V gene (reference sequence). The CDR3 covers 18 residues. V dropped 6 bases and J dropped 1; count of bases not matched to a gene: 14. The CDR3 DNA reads TGTGCCAGCAGGGGAAATCTAGCGGGAGGTCGGCGTTCCTACGAGCAGTACTTC. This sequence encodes CASRGNLAGGRRSYEQYF.

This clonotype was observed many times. The CDR3: CAWSIGLAGVGETQYF. CDR3 DNA: TGTGCCTGGAGCATAGGGCTAGCGGGAGTTGGGGAGACCCAGTACTTC. The chain joins TRBV30 to TRBJ2-5; 10 positions match TRBD2. V was pared by 3 bases and J by 5 bases, with 12 bases of the junction left unmatched. CDR1 and CDR2 (germline): GTSNPN, SVGIG (reference sequence). The CDR3 is 16 residues long.

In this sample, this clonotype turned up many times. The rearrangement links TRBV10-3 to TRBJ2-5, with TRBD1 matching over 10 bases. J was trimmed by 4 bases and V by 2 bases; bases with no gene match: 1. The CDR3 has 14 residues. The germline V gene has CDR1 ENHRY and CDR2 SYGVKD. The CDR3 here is CAISEGTGVETQYF. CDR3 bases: TGTGCCATCAGTGAGGGGACAGGGGTAGAGACCCAGTACTTC.